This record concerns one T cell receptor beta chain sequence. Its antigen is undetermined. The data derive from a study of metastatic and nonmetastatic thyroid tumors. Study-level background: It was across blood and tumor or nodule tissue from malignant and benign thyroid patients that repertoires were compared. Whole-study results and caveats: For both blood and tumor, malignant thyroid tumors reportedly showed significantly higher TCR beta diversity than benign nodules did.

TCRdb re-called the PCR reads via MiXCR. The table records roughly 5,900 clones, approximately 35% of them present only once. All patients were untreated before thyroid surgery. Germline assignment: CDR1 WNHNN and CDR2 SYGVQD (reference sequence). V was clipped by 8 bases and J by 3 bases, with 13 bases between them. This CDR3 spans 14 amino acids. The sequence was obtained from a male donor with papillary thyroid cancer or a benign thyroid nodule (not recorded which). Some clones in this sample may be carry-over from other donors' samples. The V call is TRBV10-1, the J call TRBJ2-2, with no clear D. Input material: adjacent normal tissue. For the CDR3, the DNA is TGCGCCAGCGCTACTTCACCCTACACCGGGGAGCTGTTTTTT. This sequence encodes CASATSPYTGELFF.